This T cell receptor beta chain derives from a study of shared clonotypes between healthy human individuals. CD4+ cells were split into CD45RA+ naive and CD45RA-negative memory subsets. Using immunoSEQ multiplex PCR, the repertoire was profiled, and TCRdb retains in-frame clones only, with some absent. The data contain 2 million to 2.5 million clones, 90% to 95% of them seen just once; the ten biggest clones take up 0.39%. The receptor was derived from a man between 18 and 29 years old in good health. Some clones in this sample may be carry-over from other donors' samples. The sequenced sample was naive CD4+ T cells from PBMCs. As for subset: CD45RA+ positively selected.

The CDR3 here is CTSLAGVETQYF. The CDR3, as DNA: TGCACCAGCTTAGCGGGAGTAGAGACCCAGTACTTC. The V call is TRBV1, the J call TRBJ2-5; TRBD2 is taken as the D call from the table, unchecked against the DNA. TRBV1 is recorded as a pseudogene. This CDR3 is 12 amino acids long.